The 19 T cell receptor beta chains below come from one sample, sequenced in a study of blood T cell repertoires in COVID-19. Only in-frame clones appear in the TCRdb table, and some are missing; sequencing was by immunoSEQ multiplex PCR. The sample includes approximately 140,000 clones, around 86% seen only once; the top ten take more than 9.5%. Sample: peripheral blood. These receptors originate from a man aged 35 to 55 with active or convalescent COVID-19.

J is TRBJ2-3 and V is TRBV30; the match to TRBD1 covers 10 bases. The trim removed 1 base at V and 10 bases at J, leaving 11 bases unmatched. This CDR3 region has 15 residues. Germline CDR1 reads GTSNPN; CDR2 reads SVGIG (reference sequence). This CDR3 is CAWSAGTGAPGAQYF. In nucleotides, the CDR3 is TGTGCCTGGAGTGCCGGGACAGGGGCGCCGGGGGCGCAGTATTTT.

This chain joins TRBV5-1 and TRBJ2-5; TRBD1 matches at 10 bases. V lost 4 bases and J lost 6; bases outside the gene matches: 12. Looked up from germline, CDR1 is SGHRS and CDR2 is YFSETQ. This CDR3 has 16 residues. The CDR3 loop reads CASSPGSGQGLKTQYF. The CDR3 nucleotides are TGCGCCAGCAGCCCCGGGTCGGGACAGGGGTTAAAGACCCAGTACTTC.

The rearrangement uses TRBV29-1 and TRBJ2-3, with no clear D. This CDR3 comprises 13 residues. Trimming stripped 3 bases from V and 1 base from J, with 8 bases between. The germline V gene has CDR1 SQVTM and CDR2 ANQGSEA. The CDR3 DNA follows: TGCAGCGTTGAGATCCCGGGCACAGATACGCAGTATTTT. Translating it yields CSVEIPGTDTQYF.

The J gene is TRBJ2-3, the V gene TRBV6-4; 8 positions match TRBD2. Trimming at V came to 2 bases and at J to 1 base, leaving 2 bases not matched to a gene. In germline, CDR1 is MRHNA, CDR2 SNTAGT. CDR3 size: 15 residues. The CDR3 nucleotides are TGTGCCAGCAGTGACGGAGCGGGGGGCACAGATACGCAGTATTTT. Its translation is CASSDGAGGTDTQYF.

The chain recombines TRBV30 with TRBJ1-2; no definite D call. V was shortened by 2 bases and J by 4 bases, with 11 bases between the two germline ends. This CDR3 comprises 13 residues. Germline V CDR1 and CDR2: GTSNPN, SVGIG (reference sequence). The CDR3: CAWSRRVTYGYTF. As DNA, the CDR3 is TGTGCCTGGAGTAGGAGGGTTACCTATGGCTACACCTTC.

The chain carries TRBV19 and TRBJ1-2; 8 positions agree with TRBD1. V was pared by 7 bases and J by 3 bases, with 13 bases of the junction left unmatched. CDR3 length equals 16 residues. The germline CDR1 and CDR2 sequences are LNHDA and SQIVND (reference sequence). CDR3 sequence reads: CASIPGTGGLYYGYTF. The CDR3 nucleotides are TGTGCCAGTATTCCCGGGACAGGTGGCCTCTACTATGGCTACACCTTC. Filled out from reference TRBV19 and TRBJ1-2, the complete variable domain reads DGGITQSPKYLFRKEGQNVTLSCEQNLNHDAMYWYRQDPGQGLRLIYYSQIVNDFQKGDIAEGYSVSREKKESFPLTVTSAQKNPTAFYLCASIPGTGGLYYGYTFGSGTRLTVV.

The chain uses TRBV7-3 and TRBJ2-5, with TRBD2 as a possible D gene (5 bases). V lost 2 bases and J 4 bases, leaving 14 bases between the germline ends. The CDR3 consists of 15 residues. Germline CDR1 is SGHTA and CDR2 is FQGTGA. The CDR3 spells CASSLGVGSGETQYF. The DNA for the CDR3 is TGTGCCAGCAGCTTAGGAGTGGGGAGCGGAGAGACCCAGTACTTC. The full variable domain, with the rest looked up from reference TRBV7-3 and TRBJ2-5, is GAGVSQTPSNKVTEKGKYVELRCDPISGHTALYWYRQSLGQGPEFLIYFQGTGAADDSGLPNDRFFAVRPEGSVSTLKIQRTERGDSAVYLCASSLGVGSGETQYFGPGTRLLVL.

This clone has a handful of counts. V is TRBV7-8 and J is TRBJ1-6; 7 positions agree with TRBD1. The trim removed 3 bases at V and 8 bases at J, leaving 4 bases unmatched. This CDR3 region has 14 residues. Germline V lookup: CDR1 SGHVS, CDR2 FQNEAQ. Here the CDR3 DNA reads TGTGCCAGCAGCTTGAACAGGGGAGATTCACCCCTCCACTTT. It translates to CASSLNRGDSPLHF. The whole variable domain, remainder taken from reference TRBV7-8 and TRBJ1-6, is GAGVSQSPRYKVAKRGQDVALRCDPISGHVSLFWYQQALGQGPEFLTYFQNEAQLDKSGLPSDRFFAERPEGSVSTLKIQRTQQEDSAVYLCASSLNRGDSPLHFGNGTRLTVT.

The rearrangement uses TRBV30 and TRBJ1-1; TRBD1 agrees at 9 bases. This CDR3 is 13 amino acids long. The junction had 4 bases not matched to a gene; V was cut back by 4 bases and J by 4 bases. The germline CDR1 and CDR2 sequences are GTSNPN and SVGIG (reference sequence). CDR3 residues: CAWMRDRATEAFF. CDR3 nucleotides: TGTGCCTGGATGAGGGACAGGGCCACTGAAGCTTTCTTT.

The genes are TRBV9 and TRBJ2-2; TRBD1 matches at 7 bases. The CDR3 has 16 amino acids. Germline values: CDR1 SGDLS, CDR2 YYNGEE. V gave up 5 bases and J gave up 0 bases; unmatched junction bases: 7. The CDR3 protein is CASRGQVSANTGELFF. CDR3 in DNA: TGTGCCAGCAGAGGACAGGTCAGCGCGAACACCGGGGAGCTGTTTTTT.

The chain couples TRBV19 to TRBJ2-6; tentatively, D is TRBD2 (6 bases). The V gene's germline CDR1 is LNHDA and CDR2 SQIVND (reference sequence). Trimming shortened V by 4 bases and J by 0 bases, and 7 bases separated the two germline ends. The CDR3 extends over 15 amino acids. This CDR3 is CASSRRASGANVLTF. DNA for the CDR3: TGTGCCAGTAGTAGGAGGGCCTCTGGGGCCAACGTCCTGACTTTC.

The chain is built from TRBV11-2 and TRBJ2-2; unclear D gene. Deletions cut 1 base from V and 8 bases from J, with 14 bases between. There are 15 residues in the CDR3. The germline V gene has CDR1 SGHAT and CDR2 FQNNGV. Here the CDR3 reads CASSLGVAERGELFF. The CDR3, as DNA: TGTGCCAGCAGCTTAGGGGTGGCGGAAAGGGGGGAGCTGTTTTTT.

This chain connects TRBV3-1 (or the pseudogene TRBV3-2) to TRBJ1-1; TRBD1 agrees at 7 bases. The CDR3 sequence is 16 residues long. Germline V lookup: CDR1 LGHDT, CDR2 YNNKEL (reference sequence). Trimming at V came to 3 bases and at J to 0 bases, leaving 7 bases not matched to a gene. Written as DNA, the CDR3 is TGTGCCAGCAGCCATCCCGGAACAGGGGTGAACACTGAAGCTTTCTTT. Translating gives CASSHPGTGVNTEAFF.

The V and J genes are TRBV30 and TRBJ1-4, with D hard to call. The CDR3 runs to 16 residues. Looked up from germline, CDR1 is GTSNPN and CDR2 is SVGIG (reference sequence). The ends were cut back, 5 bases at V and 0 bases at J, with 16 bases in the middle. The CDR3 loop is CAWALSYTATNEKLFF. CDR3 sequence (DNA): TGTGCCTGGGCGCTCAGTTATACCGCAACTAATGAAAAACTGTTTTTT.

The rearrangement joins TRBV3-1 (or the pseudogene TRBV3-2) to TRBJ2-7; no reliable D call. Germline CDR1 LGHDT, CDR2 YNNKEL (reference sequence). The CDR3 spans 11 residues. With 5 bases removed from V and 3 bases from J, the gap between germline ends came to 5 bases. CDR3 bases: TGTGCCAGCAGCTCCATCTACGAGCAGTACTTC. It translates to CASSSIYEQYF.

The V and J genes are TRBV14 and TRBJ2-2; D may be TRBD2 (6 bases). Germline V gives CDR1 SGHDN, CDR2 FVKESK. The CDR3 spans 18 residues. Trimming removed 0 bases from V and 3 bases from J, with 17 bases in between. The CDR3 loop reads CASSQENWWGDYTGELFF. The CDR3 DNA follows: TGTGCCAGCAGCCAAGAGAATTGGTGGGGGGACTACACCGGGGAGCTGTTTTTT.

The rearrangement links TRBV15 to TRBJ1-2; TRBD1 agrees at 9 bases. The V gene end was trimmed by 4 bases and the J gene end by 6 bases; junction bases not matched to a gene: 3. Germline V gene sequence: CDR1 LNHNV, CDR2 YYDKDF (reference sequence). The CDR3 totals 13 residues. Written as DNA, the CDR3 is TGTGCCACCAGCATCGGACAGGGGCATGGCTACACCTTC. It codes for CATSIGQGHGYTF.

The rearrangement joins TRBV28 to TRBJ2-7, with TRBD1 matching 10 bases. The V gene's germline CDR1 is MDHEN and CDR2 SYDVKM. Trimming took 4 bases from V and 3 from J; bases not matched to a gene: 6. The CDR3 length is 15 residues. CDR3 protein: CASSSETGGSYEQYF. For the CDR3, the DNA is TGTGCCAGCAGTTCGGAGACAGGGGGCAGCTACGAGCAGTACTTC.

This clone was counted only a few times. CDR3 protein: CASSLIFRDTQYF. The CDR3 DNA follows: TGTGCCAGCAGTTTAATATTTCGGGATACGCAGTATTTT. The chain uses TRBV27 and TRBJ2-3; D gene uncertain. The V end was cut by 2 bases, the J end by 6 bases, with 9 bases between. The CDR3 is 13 amino acids. Germline CDR1 is MNHEY and CDR2 is SMNVEV (reference sequence).